Listed below are T cell receptor beta chains from one sample, sequenced in a study of Graves' ophthalmopathy and Graves' hyperthyroidism. TCRdb redid the calling of the multiplex PCR reads with MiXCR, one entry per CDR3 protein. In the table there are about 220,000 distinct CDR3 sequences, about 22% of which are singletons. The sequenced sample was peripheral blood. Every receptor here comes from a woman aged 45-59 years with Graves' ophthalmopathy. CDR3s include the opening cysteine and the closing phenylalanine or tryptophan. A D gene is named only where the DNA matches it firmly. Size is stated for part of the rows, as once, few or many counts, or as a class when the clone is expanded.

clone_size: many
d_call: NA
v_call: TRBV12-3/TRBV12-4
j_call: TRBJ1-6
cdr3_aa: CASSVQNYNSPLHF
cdr3_nt: TGTGCCAGCAGTGTTCAGAATTATAATTCACCCCTCCACTTT

clone_size: NA
d_call: TRBD2
v_call: TRBV7-6
j_call: TRBJ2-5
cdr3_aa: CASSFTSGSFETQYF
cdr3_nt: TGTGCTAGCAGCTTTACTAGCGGGAGTTTTGAGACCCAGTACTTC

clone_size: NA
d_call: NA
v_call: TRBV19
j_call: TRBJ2-1
cdr3_aa: CASSNPGHSSYNEQFF
cdr3_nt: TGTGCCAGTAGTAACCCGGGACACAGCTCCTACAATGAGCAGTTCTTC

clone_size: many
d_call: NA
v_call: TRBV28
j_call: TRBJ1-1
cdr3_aa: CASSSSNTEAFF
cdr3_nt: NA

clone_size: NA
d_call: NA
v_call: TRBV20-1
j_call: TRBJ2-5
cdr3_aa: CSARPSATPRKETQYF
cdr3_nt: TGCAGTGCTAGACCAAGTGCGACCCCACGGAAAGAGACCCAGTACTTC

clone_size: many
d_call: NA
v_call: TRBV20-1
j_call: TRBJ1-5
cdr3_aa: CSAREGPNQPQHF
cdr3_nt: TGCAGTGCTAGAGAGGGTCCGAATCAGCCCCAGCATTTT

clone_size: many
d_call: NA
v_call: TRBV7-9
j_call: TRBJ1-1
cdr3_aa: CASRLGTNTEAFF
cdr3_nt: TGTGCCAGCAGACTGGGTACGAACACTGAAGCTTTCTTT

clone_size: many
d_call: NA
v_call: TRBV20-1
j_call: TRBJ1-6
cdr3_aa: CSASRGGNSPLHF
cdr3_nt: TGCAGTGCTAGTAGGGGCGGTAATTCACCCCTCCACTTT

clone_size: few
d_call: TRBD1
v_call: TRBV6-5
j_call: TRBJ1-2
cdr3_aa: CASSLRQGGLGYNF
cdr3_nt: TGTGCCAGCAGCTTAAGACAGGGAGGTCTTGGCTACAACTTC

clone_size: many
d_call: NA
v_call: TRBV20-1
j_call: TRBJ2-2
cdr3_aa: CSALRSANTGELFF
cdr3_nt: TGCAGTGCTCTCAGGAGCGCGAACACCGGGGAGCTGTTTTTT

clone_size: NA
d_call: NA
v_call: TRBV20-1
j_call: TRBJ2-7
cdr3_aa: CSAWAVEDGFYEQYF
cdr3_nt: TGCAGTGCTTGGGCCGTCGAGGACGGATTCTACGAGCAGTACTTC

clone_size: many
d_call: NA
v_call: TRBV6-5
j_call: TRBJ2-7
cdr3_aa: CASQLRTQYYEQYF
cdr3_nt: TGTGCCAGTCAGCTACGGACACAATACTACGAGCAGTACTTC

clone_size: many
d_call: TRBD2
v_call: TRBV24-1
j_call: TRBJ2-5
cdr3_aa: CATSDSRASGQETQYF
cdr3_nt: TGTGCCACCAGTGATTCCCGGGCTAGCGGGCAAGAGACCCAGTACTTC

clone_size: many
d_call: TRBD2
v_call: TRBV29-1
j_call: TRBJ2-2
cdr3_aa: CSVPREREGLANTGELFF
cdr3_nt: TGCAGCGTCCCAAGGGAGCGGGAGGGCCTCGCGAACACCGGGGAGCTGTTTTTT

clone_size: many
d_call: TRBD1
v_call: TRBV7-9
j_call: TRBJ2-7
cdr3_aa: CASSLTQGQKDEQYF
cdr3_nt: TGTGCCAGCAGCTTAACACAGGGGCAAAAGGACGAGCAGTACTTC

clone_size: many
d_call: TRBD2
v_call: TRBV11-2
j_call: TRBJ2-5
cdr3_aa: CASSLGLLAGGGQETQYF
cdr3_nt: TGTGCCAGCAGCTTAGGTCTTCTAGCGGGAGGAGGCCAAGAGACCCAGTACTTC

clone_size: NA
d_call: NA
v_call: TRBV28
j_call: TRBJ2-5
cdr3_aa: CASNPLGAGETQYF
cdr3_nt: TGTGCCAGCAACCCCCTGGGGGCCGGGGAGACCCAGTACTTC

clone_size: many
d_call: TRBD2
v_call: TRBV12-3/TRBV12-4
j_call: TRBJ2-4
cdr3_aa: CASSFGAGEVGKNIQYF
cdr3_nt: TGTGCCAGCAGTTTTGGAGCGGGAGAAGTTGGCAAAAACATTCAGTACTTC

clone_size: many
d_call: NA
v_call: TRBV6-2/TRBV6-3
j_call: TRBJ2-2
cdr3_aa: CASSVVGTGELFF
cdr3_nt: TGTGCCAGCAGCGTAGTCGGCACCGGGGAGCTGTTTTTT

clone_size: many
d_call: TRBD1
v_call: TRBV9
j_call: TRBJ2-5
cdr3_aa: CASSVEQGAQETQYF
cdr3_nt: TGTGCCAGCAGCGTAGAGCAGGGGGCTCAGGAGACCCAGTACTTC

clone_size: many
d_call: NA
v_call: TRBV18
j_call: TRBJ1-2
cdr3_aa: CASSPSDGYTF
cdr3_nt: TGTGCCAGCTCACCAAGTGATGGCTACACCTTC

clone_size: NA
d_call: NA
v_call: TRBV5-1
j_call: TRBJ2-2
cdr3_aa: CASRSRGDGELVF
cdr3_nt: TGCGCCAGCAGGAGCAGGGGCGACGGGGAGCTGGTTTTT

clone_size: many
d_call: TRBD1
v_call: TRBV6-5
j_call: TRBJ1-2
cdr3_aa: CASSPAGTGAYGYTF
cdr3_nt: TGTGCCAGCAGTCCTGCCGGGACAGGGGCCTATGGCTACACCTTC

clone_size: many
d_call: NA
v_call: TRBV10-3
j_call: TRBJ1-1
cdr3_aa: CAITLDVGTEAFF
cdr3_nt: TGTGCCATCACTTTAGACGTAGGCACTGAAGCTTTCTTT

clone_size: many
d_call: TRBD2
v_call: TRBV20-1
j_call: TRBJ2-5
cdr3_aa: CSVPGGSGRSETQYF
cdr3_nt: TGCAGTGTTCCTGGGGGTAGCGGGAGATCGGAGACCCAGTACTTC

clone_size: many
d_call: NA
v_call: TRBV12-3/TRBV12-4
j_call: TRBJ1-1
cdr3_aa: CASSAGSVYGSTEAFF
cdr3_nt: TGTGCCAGCAGTGCAGGGAGCGTTTATGGTAGCACTGAAGCTTTCTTT

clone_size: many
d_call: NA
v_call: TRBV24-1
j_call: TRBJ1-2
cdr3_aa: CATSGPRPSSYTF
cdr3_nt: TGTGCCACCAGTGGGCCCAGACCCTCCAGCTACACCTTC

clone_size: few
d_call: TRBD1
v_call: TRBV27
j_call: TRBJ2-7
cdr3_aa: CASSFRDRGEQYF
cdr3_nt: TGTGCCAGCAGTTTTCGCGACAGGGGCGAGCAGTACTTC

clone_size: many
d_call: NA
v_call: TRBV19
j_call: TRBJ2-5
cdr3_aa: CASMGLTGETQYF
cdr3_nt: TGTGCCAGTATGGGGTTGACGGGAGAGACCCAGTACTTC

clone_size: many
d_call: NA
v_call: TRBV30
j_call: TRBJ2-7
cdr3_aa: CAWSEDYGYEQYF
cdr3_nt: TGTGCCTGGAGTGAGGACTACGGCTACGAGCAGTACTTC

clone_size: many
d_call: TRBD2
v_call: TRBV10-3
j_call: TRBJ2-7
cdr3_aa: CAIGLDYEQYF
cdr3_nt: TGTGCCATCGGACTAGACTACGAGCAGTACTTC

clone_size: NA
d_call: NA
v_call: TRBV19
j_call: TRBJ1-5
cdr3_aa: CASSIHDQPQHF
cdr3_nt: TGTGCCAGTAGTATTCACGACCAGCCCCAGCATTTT

clone_size: few
d_call: NA
v_call: TRBV6-5
j_call: TRBJ2-5
cdr3_aa: CASTGSFRGETQYF
cdr3_nt: TGTGCCAGCACCGGGAGCTTCAGGGGAGAGACCCAGTACTTC

clone_size: many
d_call: NA
v_call: TRBV6-5
j_call: TRBJ2-7
cdr3_aa: CASSYGPSYEQYF
cdr3_nt: TGTGCCAGCAGTTACGGCCCGAGCTACGAGCAGTACTTC

clone_size: NA
d_call: TRBD1
v_call: TRBV6-1
j_call: TRBJ1-1
cdr3_aa: CASSPRDRGDTDAFF
cdr3_nt: TGTGCCAGCAGTCCCCGGGACAGGGGCGACACTGACGCTTTCTTT

clone_size: many
d_call: NA
v_call: TRBV20-1
j_call: TRBJ1-1
cdr3_aa: CSAPQMNTEAFF
cdr3_nt: TGCAGTGCCCCGCAGATGAACACTGAAGCTTTCTTT

clone_size: NA
d_call: NA
v_call: TRBV11-2
j_call: TRBJ2-2
cdr3_aa: CASSLSARELFF
cdr3_nt: TGTGCCAGCAGCCTGTCCGCGCGGGAGCTGTTTTTT

clone_size: NA
d_call: NA
v_call: TRBV6-1
j_call: TRBJ2-5
cdr3_aa: CASSAPESPTQTQYF
cdr3_nt: TGTGCCAGCAGTGCCCCCGAGAGCCCTACTCAGACCCAGTACTTC